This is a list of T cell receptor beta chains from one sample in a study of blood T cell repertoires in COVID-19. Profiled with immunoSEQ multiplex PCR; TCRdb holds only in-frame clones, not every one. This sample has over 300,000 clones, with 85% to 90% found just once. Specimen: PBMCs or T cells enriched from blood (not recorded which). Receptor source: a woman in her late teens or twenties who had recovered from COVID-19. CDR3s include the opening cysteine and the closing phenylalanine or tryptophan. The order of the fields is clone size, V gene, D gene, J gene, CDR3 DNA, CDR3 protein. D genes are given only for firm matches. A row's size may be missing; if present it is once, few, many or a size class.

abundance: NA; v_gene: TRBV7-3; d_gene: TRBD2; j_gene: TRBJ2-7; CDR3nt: TGTGCCAGCAGCCAACTAGCGGGGGCCTCCTACGAGCAGTACTTC; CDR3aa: CASSQLAGASYEQYF
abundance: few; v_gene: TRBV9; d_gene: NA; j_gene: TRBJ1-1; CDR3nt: TGTGCCAGCAGCGTAGATGACACGAGTGGGACTGAAGCTTTCTTT; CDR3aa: CASSVDDTSGTEAFF
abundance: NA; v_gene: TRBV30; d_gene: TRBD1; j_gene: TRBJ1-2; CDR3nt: TGTGCCTGGATGAGGGGGCTTAACTATGGCTACACCTTC; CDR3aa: CAWMRGLNYGYTF
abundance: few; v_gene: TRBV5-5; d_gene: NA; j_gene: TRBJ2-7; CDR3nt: TGTGCCAGCAGCCCGGAGGGGGAGCAGTACTTC; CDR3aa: CASSPEGEQYF
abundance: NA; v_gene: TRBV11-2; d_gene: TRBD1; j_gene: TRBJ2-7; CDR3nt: TGTGCCAGCAGCTGGGACAGGGACTCCTACGAGCAGTACTTC; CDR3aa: CASSWDRDSYEQYF
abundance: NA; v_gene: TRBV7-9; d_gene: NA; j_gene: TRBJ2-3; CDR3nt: TGTGCCACCTCAACTAGCACAGATACGCAGTATTTT; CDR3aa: CATSTSTDTQYF
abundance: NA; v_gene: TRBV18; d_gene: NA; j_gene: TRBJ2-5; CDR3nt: TGTGCCAGCTCACCAGAAGAGGAGACCCAGTACTTC; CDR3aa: CASSPEEETQYF
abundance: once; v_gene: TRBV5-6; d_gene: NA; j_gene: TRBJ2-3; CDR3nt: TGTGCCAGCAGCTTGTTCAACCAGGGCACAGATACGCAGTATTTT; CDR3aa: CASSLFNQGTDTQYF
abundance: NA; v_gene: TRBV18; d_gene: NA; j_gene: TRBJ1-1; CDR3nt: TGTGCCAGCTCACCCCGTGGCAGCACTGAAGCTTTCTTT; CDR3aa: CASSPRGSTEAFF
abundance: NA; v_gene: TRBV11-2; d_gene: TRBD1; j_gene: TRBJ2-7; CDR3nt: TGTGCCAGCAGCTTAGTACAGGGGGCACCCTACGAGCAGTACTTC; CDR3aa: CASSLVQGAPYEQYF
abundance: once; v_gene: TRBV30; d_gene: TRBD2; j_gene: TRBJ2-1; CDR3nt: TGTGCCTGGAGCCCGGGAGCGGGAGCCTCCTACAATGAGCAGTTCTTC; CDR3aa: CAWSPGAGASYNEQFF
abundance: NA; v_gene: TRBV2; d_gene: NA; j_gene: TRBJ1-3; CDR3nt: TGTGCCAGCAAAGGACAGCAGATTGGAAACACCATATATTTT; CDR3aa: CASKGQQIGNTIYF
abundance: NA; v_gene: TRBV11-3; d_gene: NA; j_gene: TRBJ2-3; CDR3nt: TGTGCCAGCAGCCCCCGGGACACTGGTGGGGGAGATACGCAGTATTTT; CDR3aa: CASSPRDTGGGDTQYF
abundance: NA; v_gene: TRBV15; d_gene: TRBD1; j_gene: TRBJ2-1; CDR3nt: TGTGCCACCAGCAGAGAAGGGGGCCTAAATGAGCAGTTCTTC; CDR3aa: CATSREGGLNEQFF
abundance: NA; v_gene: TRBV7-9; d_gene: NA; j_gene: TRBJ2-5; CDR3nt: TGTGCCAGCAGCCCCTCGCAAGAGACCCAGTACTTC; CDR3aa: CASSPSQETQYF
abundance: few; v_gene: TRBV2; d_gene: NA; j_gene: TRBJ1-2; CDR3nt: TGTGCCAGCAGTGAAGCTGGCAGGGGCGACTATGGCTACACCTTC; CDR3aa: CASSEAGRGDYGYTF
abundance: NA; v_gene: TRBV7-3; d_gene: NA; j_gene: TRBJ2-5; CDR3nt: TGTGCCAGCAGCGGGGGGGCGGAAGAGACCCAGTACTTC; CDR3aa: CASSGGAEETQYF
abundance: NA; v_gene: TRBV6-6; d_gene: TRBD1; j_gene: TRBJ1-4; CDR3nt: TGTGCCAGCAGTTACTTACAGGGGGAGGCTAATGAAAAACTGTTTTTT; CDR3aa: CASSYLQGEANEKLFF
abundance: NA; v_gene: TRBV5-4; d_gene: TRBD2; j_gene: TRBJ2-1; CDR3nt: TGTGCCAGCAGCGGAGCGGGACTCAGCTCCTACAATGAGCAGTTCTTC; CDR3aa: CASSGAGLSSYNEQFF
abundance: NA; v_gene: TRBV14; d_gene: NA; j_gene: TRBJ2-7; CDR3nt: TGTGCCAGCAGCCAAACTTCCGAGCAGTACTTC; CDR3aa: CASSQTSEQYF
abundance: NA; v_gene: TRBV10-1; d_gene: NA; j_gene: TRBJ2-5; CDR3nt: TGCGCCAGCAGCGAGGACTACACGGAAGAGACCCAGTACTTC; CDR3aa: CASSEDYTEETQYF
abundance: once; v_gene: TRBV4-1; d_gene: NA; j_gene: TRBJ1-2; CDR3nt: TGCGCCAGCAGCCAGCTACAGGGAATTAATGGCTACACCTTC; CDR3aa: CASSQLQGINGYTF
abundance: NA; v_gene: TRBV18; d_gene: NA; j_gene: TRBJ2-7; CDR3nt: TGTGCCAGCTCCCAAGTCCGGGATGAGCAGTACTTC; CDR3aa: CASSQVRDEQYF
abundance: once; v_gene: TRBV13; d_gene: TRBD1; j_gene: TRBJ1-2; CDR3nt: TGTGCCAGCAGCGGATGGGGGGGACAGGGGAACTATGGCTACACCTTC; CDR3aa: CASSGWGGQGNYGYTF
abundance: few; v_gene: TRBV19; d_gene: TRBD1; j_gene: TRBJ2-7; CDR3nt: TGTGCCAGTAGTCCGGGACAGGGGCGGTACGAGCAGTACTTC; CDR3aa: CASSPGQGRYEQYF
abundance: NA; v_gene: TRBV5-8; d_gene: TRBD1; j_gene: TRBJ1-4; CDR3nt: TGTGCCAGCAGCTTAGGGGACAGGGAGAATGAAAAACTGTTTTTT; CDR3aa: CASSLGDRENEKLFF
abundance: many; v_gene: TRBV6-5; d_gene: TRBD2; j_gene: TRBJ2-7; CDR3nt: TGTGCCAGCAGCCCCCTAGCGGGGGATCCCTACGAGCAGTACTTC; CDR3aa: CASSPLAGDPYEQYF
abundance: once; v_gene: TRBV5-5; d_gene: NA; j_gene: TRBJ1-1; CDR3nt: TGTGCCAGCAGCTTGAGGGGGACGGAAAACAGGGTGAACACTGAAGCTTTCTTT; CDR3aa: CASSLRGTENRVNTEAFF
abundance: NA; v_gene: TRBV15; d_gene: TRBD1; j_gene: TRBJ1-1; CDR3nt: TGTGCCACCAGCAGAGGAGGGCAGGGGGCTGAAGCTTTCTTT; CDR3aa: CATSRGGQGAEAFF
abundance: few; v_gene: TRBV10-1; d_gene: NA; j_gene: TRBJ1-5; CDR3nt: TGCGCCAGCAGCCCGACGCAGGATCAGCCCCAGCATTTT; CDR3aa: CASSPTQDQPQHF
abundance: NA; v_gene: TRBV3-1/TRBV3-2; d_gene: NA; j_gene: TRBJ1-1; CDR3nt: TGTGCCAGCAGCTTAAACCGGGACTACACTGAAGCTTTCTTT; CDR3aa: CASSLNRDYTEAFF
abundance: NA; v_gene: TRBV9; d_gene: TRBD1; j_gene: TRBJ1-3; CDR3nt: TGTGCCAGCAGCGTAGAAGGACAGGGAGGAAACACCATATATTTT; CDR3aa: CASSVEGQGGNTIYF
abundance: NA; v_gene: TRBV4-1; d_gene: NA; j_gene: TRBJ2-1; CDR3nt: TGCGCCAGCAGCCAAGCCTGGGGGGACTTCAATGAGCAGTTCTTC; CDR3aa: CASSQAWGDFNEQFF
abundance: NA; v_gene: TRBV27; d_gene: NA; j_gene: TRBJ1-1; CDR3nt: TGTGCCAGCAGTTTAGCCCCGCTAATGAACACTGAAGCTTTCTTT; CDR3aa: CASSLAPLMNTEAFF
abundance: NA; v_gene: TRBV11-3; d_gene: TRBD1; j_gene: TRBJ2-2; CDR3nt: TGTGCCAGCAGCACGGACAGGGGAACCGGGGAGCTGTTTTTT; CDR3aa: CASSTDRGTGELFF
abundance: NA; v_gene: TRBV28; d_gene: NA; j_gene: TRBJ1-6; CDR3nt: TGTGCCAGCAGTTTATCCACAGCAAATTCACCCCTCCACTTT; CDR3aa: CASSLSTANSPLHF
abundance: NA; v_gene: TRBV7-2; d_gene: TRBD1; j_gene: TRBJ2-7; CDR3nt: TGTGCCAGCAGGCGACACCGACAGGGGTCCTACGAGCAGTACTTC; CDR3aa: CASRRHRQGSYEQYF
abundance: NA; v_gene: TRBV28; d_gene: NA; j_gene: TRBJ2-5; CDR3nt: TGTGCCAGCACCCAGCCCCAGGGGCCCCAAGAGACCCAGTACTTC; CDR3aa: CASTQPQGPQETQYF
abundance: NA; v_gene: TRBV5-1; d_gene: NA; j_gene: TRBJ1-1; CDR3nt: TGCGCCAGCAGCTTGGTAGCAGGGGTCAACACTGAAGCTTTCTTT; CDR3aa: CASSLVAGVNTEAFF
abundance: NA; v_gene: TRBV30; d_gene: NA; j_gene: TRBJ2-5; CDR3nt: TGTGCCTGGAGTGTACCGGGACTGGCCCAGTACTTC; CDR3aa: CAWSVPGLAQYF
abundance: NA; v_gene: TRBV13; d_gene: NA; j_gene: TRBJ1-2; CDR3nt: TGTGCCAGCAGCTTACCAGGAAACTATGGCTACACCTTC; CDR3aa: CASSLPGNYGYTF
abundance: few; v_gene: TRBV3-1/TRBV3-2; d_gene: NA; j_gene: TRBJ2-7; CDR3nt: TGTGCCAGCAGCCATCGGGACTTTGGTCACGAGCAGTACTTC; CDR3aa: CASSHRDFGHEQYF
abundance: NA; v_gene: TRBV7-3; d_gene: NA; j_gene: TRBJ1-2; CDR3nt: TGTGCCAGCAGCTTACCAGGGGTGGCTTATGGCTACACCTTC; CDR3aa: CASSLPGVAYGYTF
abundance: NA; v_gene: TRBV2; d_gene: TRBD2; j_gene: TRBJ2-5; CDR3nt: TGTGCCAGCAGTGTACCGCGGGGGGGACAAGAGACCCAGTACTTC; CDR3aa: CASSVPRGGQETQYF
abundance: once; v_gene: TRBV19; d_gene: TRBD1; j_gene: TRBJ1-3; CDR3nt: TGTGCCAGTAGCCAAAACGGACAGGAGTCGGGAAACACCATATATTTT; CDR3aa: CASSQNGQESGNTIYF
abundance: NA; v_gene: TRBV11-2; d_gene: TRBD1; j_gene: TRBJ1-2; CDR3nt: TGTGCCAGCAGCTTTACAGGGGCGAACTATGGCTACACCTTC; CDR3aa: CASSFTGANYGYTF
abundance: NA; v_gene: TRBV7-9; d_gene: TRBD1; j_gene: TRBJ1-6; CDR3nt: TGTGCCAGCAGTCTTTGGACAGGGGGGTTTCTTAATTCACCCCTCCACTTT; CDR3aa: CASSLWTGGFLNSPLHF
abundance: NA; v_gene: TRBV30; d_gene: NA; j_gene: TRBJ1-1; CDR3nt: TGTGCCTGGAATACCGGACTGGCTGAAGCTTTCTTT; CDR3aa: CAWNTGLAEAFF
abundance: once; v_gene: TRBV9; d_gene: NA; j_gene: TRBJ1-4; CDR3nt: TGTGCCAGCAGCGTACGGCAGGGAGGGGCTTCTGAAAAACTGTTTTTT; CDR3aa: CASSVRQGGASEKLFF
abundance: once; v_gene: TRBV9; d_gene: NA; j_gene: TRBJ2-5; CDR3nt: TGTGCCAGCAGCGTAGCAGGGATCCAAGAGACCCAGTACTTC; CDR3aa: CASSVAGIQETQYF
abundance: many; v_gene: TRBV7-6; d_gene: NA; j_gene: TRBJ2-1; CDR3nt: TGTGCCAGCAGCTTGAGACCCCCTGGAGGTTCGTACAATGAGCAGTTCTTC; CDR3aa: CASSLRPPGGSYNEQFF
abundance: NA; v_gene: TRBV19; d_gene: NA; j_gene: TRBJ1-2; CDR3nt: TGTGCCAGTAGTATAACACAGGAGAAGAGGAACTATGGCTACACCTTC; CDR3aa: CASSITQEKRNYGYTF
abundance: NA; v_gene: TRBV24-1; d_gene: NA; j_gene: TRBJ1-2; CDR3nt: TGTGCCACCAGTGACAGGCAGAACTATGGCTACACCTTC; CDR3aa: CATSDRQNYGYTF
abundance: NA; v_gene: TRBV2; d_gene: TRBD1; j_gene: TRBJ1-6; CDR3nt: TGTGCCAGCAGTGGACAGGGGTTGGGTAATTCACCCCTCCACTTT; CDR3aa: CASSGQGLGNSPLHF